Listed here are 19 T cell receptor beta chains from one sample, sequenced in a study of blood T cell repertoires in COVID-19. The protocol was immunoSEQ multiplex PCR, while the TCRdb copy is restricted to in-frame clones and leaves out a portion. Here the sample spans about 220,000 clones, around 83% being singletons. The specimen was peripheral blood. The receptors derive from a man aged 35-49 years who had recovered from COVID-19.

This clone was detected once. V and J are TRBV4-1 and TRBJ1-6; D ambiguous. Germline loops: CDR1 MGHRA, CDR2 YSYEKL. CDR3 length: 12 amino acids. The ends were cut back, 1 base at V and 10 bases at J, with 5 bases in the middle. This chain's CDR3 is CASSQGGSPLHF. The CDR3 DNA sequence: TGCGCCAGCAGCCAAGGAGGATCACCCCTCCACTTT.

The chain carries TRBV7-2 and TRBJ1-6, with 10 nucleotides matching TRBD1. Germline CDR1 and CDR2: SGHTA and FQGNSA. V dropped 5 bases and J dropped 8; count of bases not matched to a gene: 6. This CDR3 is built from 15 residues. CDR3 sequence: CASSERQGADSPLHF. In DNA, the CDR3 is TGTGCCAGCAGCGAGAGACAGGGGGCGGATTCACCCCTCCACTTT.

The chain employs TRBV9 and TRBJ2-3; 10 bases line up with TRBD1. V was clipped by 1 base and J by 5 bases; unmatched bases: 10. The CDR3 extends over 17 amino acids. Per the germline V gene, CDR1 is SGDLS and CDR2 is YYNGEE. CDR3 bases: TGTGCCAGCAGCGTATCCGGGACAGGGGCTCGGGGAGATACGCAGTATTTT. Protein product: CASSVSGTGARGDTQYF.

The CDR3: CASSYRSYNSPLHF. The DNA of the CDR3 is TGTGCCAGCAGTTACCGGTCCTATAATTCACCCCTCCACTTT. V usage is TRBV6-2 or TRBV6-3 and J usage is TRBJ1-6; D gene unclear. Germline V gives CDR1 MNHEY, CDR2 SVGEGT. This CDR3 comprises 14 residues. Deletions cut 2 bases from V and 1 base from J, with 3 bases between.

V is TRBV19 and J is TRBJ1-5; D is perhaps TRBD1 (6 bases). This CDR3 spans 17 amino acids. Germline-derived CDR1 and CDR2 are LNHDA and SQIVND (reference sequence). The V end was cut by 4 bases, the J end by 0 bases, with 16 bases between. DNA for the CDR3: TGTGCCAGTAGTAATGGACAGTTTGGGTATAGCAATCAGCCCCAGCATTTT. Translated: CASSNGQFGYSNQPQHF.

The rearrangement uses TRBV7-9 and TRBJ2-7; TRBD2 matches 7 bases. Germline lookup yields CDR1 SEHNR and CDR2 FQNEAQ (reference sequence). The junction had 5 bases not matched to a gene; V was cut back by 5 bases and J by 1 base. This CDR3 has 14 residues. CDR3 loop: CASSPLALSYEQYF. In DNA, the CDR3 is TGTGCCAGCAGCCCACTAGCGCTTTCCTACGAGCAGTACTTC.

CDR3 sequence: CASRTSGTGFYEQYF. In DNA, the CDR3 is TGTGCCAGCAGGACTTCCGGGACAGGTTTTTACGAGCAGTACTTC. The chain couples TRBV6-5 to TRBJ2-7; 8 nucleotides align to TRBD1. Per the germline V gene, CDR1 is MNHEY and CDR2 is SVGAGI. The CDR3 covers 15 residues. V lost 6 bases to trimming and J lost 4 bases; unmatched junction nucleotides: 11.

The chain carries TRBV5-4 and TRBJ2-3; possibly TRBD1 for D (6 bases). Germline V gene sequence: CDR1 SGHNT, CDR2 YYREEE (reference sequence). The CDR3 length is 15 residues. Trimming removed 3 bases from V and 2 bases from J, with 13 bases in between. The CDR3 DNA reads TGTGCCAGCAGCTCGCGACAGGAAAACACAGATACGCAGTATTTT. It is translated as CASSSRQENTDTQYF.

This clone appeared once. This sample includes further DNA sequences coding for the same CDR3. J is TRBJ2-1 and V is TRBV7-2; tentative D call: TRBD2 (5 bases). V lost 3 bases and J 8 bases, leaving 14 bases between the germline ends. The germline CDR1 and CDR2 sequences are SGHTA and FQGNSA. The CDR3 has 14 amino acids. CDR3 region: CASSFSTGRDEQFF. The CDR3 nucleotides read TGTGCCAGCAGCTTCTCAACGGGAAGGGATGAGCAGTTCTTC.

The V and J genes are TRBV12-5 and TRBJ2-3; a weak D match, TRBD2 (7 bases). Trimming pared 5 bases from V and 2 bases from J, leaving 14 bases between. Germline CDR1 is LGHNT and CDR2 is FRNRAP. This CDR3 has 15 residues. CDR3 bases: TGTGCTAGTGGTCCAGAGGGGGGGACCACAGATACGCAGTATTTT. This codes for CASGPEGGTTDTQYF.

CDR3 sequence (DNA): TGCGCCAGCAGCCTTAAAGCGGGAGCGGCAGATACGCAGTATTTT. As protein: CASSLKAGAADTQYF. The genes are TRBV4-1 and TRBJ2-3; 8 nucleotides agree with TRBD2. Germline CDR1 and CDR2: MGHRA and YSYEKL. Unmatched junction bases numbered 7, after V lost 4 bases and J lost 4 bases. This CDR3 has 15 residues.

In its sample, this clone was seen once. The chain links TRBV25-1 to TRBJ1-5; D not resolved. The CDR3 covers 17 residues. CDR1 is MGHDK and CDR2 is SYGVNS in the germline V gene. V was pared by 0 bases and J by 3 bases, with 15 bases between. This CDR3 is CASSEYWNSNHNQPQHF. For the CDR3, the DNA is TGTGCCAGCAGTGAATATTGGAACAGCAACCACAATCAGCCCCAGCATTTT.

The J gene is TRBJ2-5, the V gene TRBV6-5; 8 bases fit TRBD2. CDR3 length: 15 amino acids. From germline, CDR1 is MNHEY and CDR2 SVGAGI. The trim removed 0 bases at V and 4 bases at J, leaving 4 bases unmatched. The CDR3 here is CASSYSGGRIETQYF. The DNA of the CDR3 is TGTGCCAGCAGTTACTCAGGCGGGAGGATAGAGACCCAGTACTTC.

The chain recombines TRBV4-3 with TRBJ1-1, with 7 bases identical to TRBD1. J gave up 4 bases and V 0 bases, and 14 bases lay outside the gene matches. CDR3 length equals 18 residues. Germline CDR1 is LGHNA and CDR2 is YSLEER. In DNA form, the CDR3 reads TGCGCCAGCAGCCAAGAAGCACGCAGGGGGAACATGGGCACTGAAGCTTTCTTT. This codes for CASSQEARRGNMGTEAFF.

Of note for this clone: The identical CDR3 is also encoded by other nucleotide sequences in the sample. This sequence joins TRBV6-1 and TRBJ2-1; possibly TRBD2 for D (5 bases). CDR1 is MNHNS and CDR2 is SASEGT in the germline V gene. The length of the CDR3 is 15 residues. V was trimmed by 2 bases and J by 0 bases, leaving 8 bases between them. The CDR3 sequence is CASSELAGSYNEQFF. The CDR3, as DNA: TGTGCCAGCAGTGAATTGGCGGGCTCCTACAATGAGCAGTTCTTC.

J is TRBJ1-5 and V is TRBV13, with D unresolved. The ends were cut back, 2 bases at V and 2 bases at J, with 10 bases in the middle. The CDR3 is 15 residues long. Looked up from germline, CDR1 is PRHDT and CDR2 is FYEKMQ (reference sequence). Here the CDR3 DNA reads TGTGCCAGCAGCTTATCGGGTCGCGGCAATCAGCCCCAGCATTTT. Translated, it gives CASSLSGRGNQPQHF.

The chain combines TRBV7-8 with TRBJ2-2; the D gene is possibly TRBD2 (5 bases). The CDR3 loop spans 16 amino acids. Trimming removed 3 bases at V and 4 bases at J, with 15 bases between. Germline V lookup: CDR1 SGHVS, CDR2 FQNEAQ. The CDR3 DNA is TGTGCCAGCAGCTTGGAACCCCGGGATCCCACCGGGGAGCTGTTTTTT. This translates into CASSLEPRDPTGELFF.

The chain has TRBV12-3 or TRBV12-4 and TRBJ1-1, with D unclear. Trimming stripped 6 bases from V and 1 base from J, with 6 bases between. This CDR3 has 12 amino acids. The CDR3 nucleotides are TGTGCCAGCAGATTCCGGAACACTGAAGCTTTCTTT. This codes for CASRFRNTEAFF.

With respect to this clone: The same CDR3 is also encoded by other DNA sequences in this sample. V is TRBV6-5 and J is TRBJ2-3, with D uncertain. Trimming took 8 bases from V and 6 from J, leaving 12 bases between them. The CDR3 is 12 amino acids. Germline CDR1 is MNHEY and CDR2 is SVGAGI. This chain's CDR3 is CASSSSGDTQYF. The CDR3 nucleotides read TGTGCCAGCTCCTCGTCCGGGGATACGCAGTATTTT.